One and the same sample provided the 3 T cell receptor beta chains below, sequenced in a study of control samples from healthy donors and cancer patients. Method: immunoSEQ multiplex PCR; TCRdb's copy keeps in-frame clones and lacks some. The table lists under 300,000 clones, roughly 87% of them singletons. What was sequenced was PBMCs. The receptors come from a woman between 55 and 75 years old with lung cancer.

The genes are TRBV12-3 or TRBV12-4 and TRBJ1-1; maybe TRBD1 (6 bases). The CDR3 is 13 amino acids. V lost 5 bases and J 4 bases, leaving 11 bases between the germline ends. In nucleotides, the CDR3 is TGTGCCAGCAGTAAGGGGGTGGCCACTGAAGCTTTCTTT. Protein product: CASSKGVATEAFF.

This clone was observed once. CDR3 nucleotide sequence: TGTGCCAGCAGCCATCCCCCGGGACTAGCGGGAGGATACGAGCAGTACTTC. This encodes CASSHPPGLAGGYEQYF. V gene TRBV5-8 combines with J gene TRBJ2-7, with 15 positions matching TRBD2. The germline V gene has CDR1 SGHTS and CDR2 YDEGEE. The CDR3 spans 17 residues. The V gene end was trimmed by 4 bases and the J gene end by 4 bases; junction bases not matched to a gene: 9.

The chain carries TRBV7-8 and TRBJ2-1, with TRBD2 as a possible D gene (5 bases). V lost 5 bases, J lost 5 bases, and 13 bases lay in between. Per germline, CDR1 SGHVS and CDR2 FQNEAQ. This CDR3 spans 14 amino acids. CDR3 nucleotide sequence: TGTGCCAGCAGCCAGAACCGGGGAGACAATGAGCAGTTCTTC. Residues: CASSQNRGDNEQFF.